This TCR beta chain is from a study of T cell repertoires in cytomegalovirus infection. Overall study context: Both recently identified HLA-C-restricted and well-studied HLA-B-restricted CMV epitopes were used in the study.

This clonotype has just a few counts. What it binds is not known. TCRdb re-derived calls from the reads in MiXCR, one entry per CDR3 protein. Of roughly 500,000 distinct CDR3 sequences listed, 33% are singletons. Germline lookup yields CDR1 LNHDA and CDR2 SQIVND (reference sequence). The length of the CDR3 is 13 residues. Trimming pared 5 bases from V and 2 bases from J, leaving 9 bases between. This rearrangement joins TRBV19 to TRBJ1-2; D is perhaps TRBD1 (5 bases). The sequenced sample was cultured PBMCs, obtained from culture after CMV antigen stimulation. The source of this sequence is a human donor in good health (CMV status not recorded). Some clones in this sample may be carry-over from other donors' samples. CDR3 DNA sequence: TGTGCCAGTAGTTATCGACAGAACTATGGCTACACCTTC. This translates into CASSYRQNYGYTF.